Sequencing of this T cell receptor (beta chain) was carried out in a study of tumor-infiltrating lymphocytes in localized non-small cell lung cancer. Some clones are missing from TCRdb's copy, which holds only in-frame ones; the method was immunoSEQ multiplex PCR. The table records more than 9,000 clones, nearly 65% of them present only once. This CDR3 spans 15 amino acids. Between the trimmed V and J ends, which lost 0 bases and 1 base, there was a span of 8 bases. Germline-derived CDR1 and CDR2 are SGHRS and YFSETQ. The TCR sequence derives from a human donor with non-small cell lung cancer. The genes are TRBV5-1 and TRBJ2-4; perhaps TRBD2 as D (6 bases). Input material: lung tumor tissue. CDR3 protein: CASSLGGVAKNIQYF. CDR3 DNA: TGCGCCAGCAGCTTGGGGGGGGTGGCCAAAAACATTCAGTACTTC.